This TCR beta chain was identified in a study of blood T cell repertoires in COVID-19 (dated by TCRdb to the early 2020s). Concerning the study at large: Samples covering the acute and convalescent phases of COVID-19 were provided by collaborators in the United States, Italy and Spain. The material from the prospective study consisted of cDNA or gDNA derived from T cells, B-cell-depleted T cells, or PBMCs. Deeply sampled blood TCRbeta repertoires from subjects exposed to, actively infected with, or recovered from COVID-19 were included in the dataset. The repertoires were released in a freely available public database meant as a resource for research on the immune response to SARS-CoV-2. The samples were drawn from the first 160 participants of the ongoing ImmuneRACE study and from more than 1,000 subjects provided by 6 global collaborators. The sample metadata nearly always contained a de-identified subject ID, COVID-19 status, age in years and sex. Where available, HLA class I and class II types were obtained from metadata supplied by the sample provider rather than from assay-based typing. Results the study describes overall, beyond this receptor: Clinical and demographic metadata were provided uncurated, with the amount varying by source and participant.

Each collaborating institution followed its own protocols to collect whole blood in K2EDTA tubes. For TCRbeta analysis, collaborators shipped samples in one of three forms: frozen whole blood, isolated PBMCs, or DNA extracted from either of those sample types. This clone was recorded once. Its antigen remains undetermined. No quality values exist for individual bases; no much larger clone is one base distant. The germline V gene encodes CDR1 LGHDT and CDR2 YNNKEL (reference sequence). V is clipped by 2 bases and J by 4 bases, and the sequence between their germline boundaries is 17 bases long. Taken from cysteine to phenylalanine, the CDR3 has 16 residues. The entry retains the CDR3 DNA only, 48 bases that are in frame from base 1. TCRbeta CDR3 regions were amplified from genomic DNA using the immunoSEQ Assay, a bias-controlled multiplex PCR. The study's processing was this. Within the assay, amplification of reference gene primers was used to estimate how many nucleated cells each sample contained. To quantify the absolute abundance of each unique TCRbeta CDR3 rearrangement, sequence reads were collapsed and filtered. For each sample, productive Simpson clonality was calculated by taking the square root of Simpson's diversity index across productive rearrangements. As stored in TCRdb, this immuneACCESS dataset retains in-frame rearrangements with V and J assigned. A fraction of the clones does not appear; measured against another copy, unresolved V genes explain less than half of the discrepancy, and the remainder lacks a known reason. V, J and clone size were drawn from that table, and D and trimming were deduced from the DNA. Counted in this sample were around 100,000 clones; around 81% of them appeared once. Jointly, the top ten make up roughly 13% of the sample.

The chain is encoded by TRBV3-1 (or the pseudogene TRBV3-2) joined to TRBJ1-1, and TRBD1 may be the D gene, going by 5 matching bases. The sequenced sample consisted of peripheral blood. This TCR was sampled from a man aged 45-65 years with active or convalescent COVID-19. The CDR3 protein: CASSQNPFGGSTEAFF. The sequence in DNA is TGTGCCAGCAGCCAAAACCCCTTTGGGGGGAGCACTGAAGCTTTCTTT.